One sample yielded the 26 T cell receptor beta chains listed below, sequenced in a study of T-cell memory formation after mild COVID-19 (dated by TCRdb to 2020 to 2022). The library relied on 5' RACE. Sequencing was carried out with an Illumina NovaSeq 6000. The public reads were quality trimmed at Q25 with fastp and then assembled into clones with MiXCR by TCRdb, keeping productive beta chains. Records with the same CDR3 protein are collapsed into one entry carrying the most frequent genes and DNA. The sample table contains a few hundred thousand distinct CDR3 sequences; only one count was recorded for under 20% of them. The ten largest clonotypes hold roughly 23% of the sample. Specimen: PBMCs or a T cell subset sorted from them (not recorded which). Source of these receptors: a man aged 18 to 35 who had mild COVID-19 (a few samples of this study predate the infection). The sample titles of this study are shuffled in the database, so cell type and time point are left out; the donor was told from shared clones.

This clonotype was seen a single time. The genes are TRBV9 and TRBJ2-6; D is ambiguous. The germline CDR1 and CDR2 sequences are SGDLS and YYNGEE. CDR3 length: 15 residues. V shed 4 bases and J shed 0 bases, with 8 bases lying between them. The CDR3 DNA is TGTGCCAGCAGCACTTGGACCTCTGGGGCCAACGTCCTGACTTTC. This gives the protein CASSTWTSGANVLTF.

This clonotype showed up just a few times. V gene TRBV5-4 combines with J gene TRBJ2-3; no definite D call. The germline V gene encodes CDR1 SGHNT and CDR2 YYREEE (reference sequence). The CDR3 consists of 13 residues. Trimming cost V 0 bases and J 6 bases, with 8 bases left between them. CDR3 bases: TGTGCCAGCAGCTTGGCCCTTGGGGATACGCAGTATTTT. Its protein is CASSLALGDTQYF.

The CDR3 nucleotides are TGTGCCAGTACCCCCTCCCGGGACAATGAGCAGTTCTTC. The encoded protein is CASTPSRDNEQFF. The chain employs TRBV19 and TRBJ2-1, with unresolved D. V lost 7 bases and J 5 bases, leaving 12 bases between the germline ends. CDR3 length equals 13 residues. The germline V gene encodes CDR1 LNHDA and CDR2 SQIVND (reference sequence).

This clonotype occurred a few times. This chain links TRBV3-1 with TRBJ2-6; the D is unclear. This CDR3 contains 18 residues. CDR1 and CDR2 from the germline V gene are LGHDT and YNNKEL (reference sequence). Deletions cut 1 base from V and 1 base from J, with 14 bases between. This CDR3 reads CASSQVLVARSGANVLTF. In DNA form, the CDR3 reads TGTGCCAGCAGCCAAGTTCTCGTGGCCAGGTCTGGGGCCAACGTCCTGACTTTC.

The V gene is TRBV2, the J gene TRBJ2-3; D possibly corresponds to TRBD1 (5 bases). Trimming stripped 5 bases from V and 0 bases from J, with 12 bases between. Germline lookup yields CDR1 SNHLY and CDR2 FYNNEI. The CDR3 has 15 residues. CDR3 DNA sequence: TGTGCCAGCAGTTCCGGACACACGAGCACAGATACGCAGTATTTT. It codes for CASSSGHTSTDTQYF.

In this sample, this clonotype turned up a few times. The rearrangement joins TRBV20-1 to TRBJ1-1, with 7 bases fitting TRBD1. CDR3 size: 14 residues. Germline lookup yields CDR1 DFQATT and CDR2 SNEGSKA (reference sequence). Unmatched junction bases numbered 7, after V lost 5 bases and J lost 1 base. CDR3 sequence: CSAAPGQSNTEAFF. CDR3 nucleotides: TGCAGTGCTGCCCCGGGACAGTCGAACACTGAAGCTTTCTTT.

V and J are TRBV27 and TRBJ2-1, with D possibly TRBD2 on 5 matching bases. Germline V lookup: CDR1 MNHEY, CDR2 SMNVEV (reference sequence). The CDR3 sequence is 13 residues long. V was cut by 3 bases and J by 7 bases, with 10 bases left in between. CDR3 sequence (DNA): TGTGCCAGCAGTTTCCGGCCGGGAAATGAGCAGTTCTTC. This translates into CASSFRPGNEQFF.

This CDR3 is CASSLHLGENSPLHF. CDR3 DNA: TGTGCCAGCAGCCTCCATTTAGGGGAGAATTCACCCCTCCACTTT. The gene calls are TRBV3-1 and TRBJ1-6, with D possibly being TRBD1 (5 bases). Trimming pared 4 bases from V and 7 bases from J, leaving 14 bases between. Germline CDR1 reads LGHDT; CDR2 reads YNNKEL (reference sequence). The CDR3 spans 15 residues.

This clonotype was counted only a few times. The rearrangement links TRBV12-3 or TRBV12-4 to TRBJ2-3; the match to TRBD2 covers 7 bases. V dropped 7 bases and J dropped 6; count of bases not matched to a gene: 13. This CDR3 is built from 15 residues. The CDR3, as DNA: TGTGCCAGCAAAGAGCGGGGTGTGTTAGGTGATACGCAGTATTTT. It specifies CASKERGVLGDTQYF.

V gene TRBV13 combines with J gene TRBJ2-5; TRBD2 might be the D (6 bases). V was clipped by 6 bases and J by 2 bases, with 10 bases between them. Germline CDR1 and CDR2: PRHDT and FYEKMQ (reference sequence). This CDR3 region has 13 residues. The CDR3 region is CASRMEGQETQYF. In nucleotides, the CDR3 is TGTGCCAGCAGGATGGAGGGACAAGAGACCCAGTACTTC.

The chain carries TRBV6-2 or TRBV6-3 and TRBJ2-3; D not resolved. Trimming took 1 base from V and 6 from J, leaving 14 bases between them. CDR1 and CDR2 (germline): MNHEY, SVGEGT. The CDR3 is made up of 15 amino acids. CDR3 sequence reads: CASSYWARPGDTQYF. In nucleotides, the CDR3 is TGTGCCAGCAGTTACTGGGCCAGGCCCGGCGATACGCAGTATTTT.

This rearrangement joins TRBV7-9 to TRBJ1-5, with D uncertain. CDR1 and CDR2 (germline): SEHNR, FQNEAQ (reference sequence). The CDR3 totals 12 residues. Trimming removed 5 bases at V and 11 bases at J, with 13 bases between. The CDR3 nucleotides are TGTGCCAGCAGCCTCGGGCCCCGGGCCCAGCATTTT. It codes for CASSLGPRAQHF.

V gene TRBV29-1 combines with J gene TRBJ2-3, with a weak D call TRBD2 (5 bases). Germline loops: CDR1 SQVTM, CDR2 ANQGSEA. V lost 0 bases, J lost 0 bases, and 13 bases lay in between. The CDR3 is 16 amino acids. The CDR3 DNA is TGCAGCGTTGAAGATCCCCTTAGCGCCAGCACAGATACGCAGTATTTT. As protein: CSVEDPLSASTDTQYF.

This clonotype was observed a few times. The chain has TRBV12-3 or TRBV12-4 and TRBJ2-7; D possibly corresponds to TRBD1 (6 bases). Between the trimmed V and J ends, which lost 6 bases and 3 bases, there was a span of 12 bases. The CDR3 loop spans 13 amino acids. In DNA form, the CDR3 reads TGTGCCAGCAGCCAGACAGGAAACTACGAGCAGTACTTC. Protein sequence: CASSQTGNYEQYF.

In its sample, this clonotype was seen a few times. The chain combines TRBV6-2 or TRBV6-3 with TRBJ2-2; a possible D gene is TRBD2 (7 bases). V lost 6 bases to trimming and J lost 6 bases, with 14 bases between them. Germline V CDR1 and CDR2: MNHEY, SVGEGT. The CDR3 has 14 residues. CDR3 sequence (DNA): TGTGCCAGCAGCCCCAACGGGGGGCCCGGGGAGCTGTTTTTT. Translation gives CASSPNGGPGELFF.

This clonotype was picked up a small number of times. For the CDR3, the DNA is TGTGCCAGCAGCTTGGGGACAGGATTAAACACTGAAGCTTTCTTT. This translates into CASSLGTGLNTEAFF. The chain has TRBV5-4 and TRBJ1-1; 7 bases agree with TRBD1. The CDR3 consists of 15 residues. With 0 bases clipped from V and 2 bases from J, the junction kept 4 bases outside the gene matches. CDR1 is SGHNT, CDR2 YYREEE, per germline (reference sequence).

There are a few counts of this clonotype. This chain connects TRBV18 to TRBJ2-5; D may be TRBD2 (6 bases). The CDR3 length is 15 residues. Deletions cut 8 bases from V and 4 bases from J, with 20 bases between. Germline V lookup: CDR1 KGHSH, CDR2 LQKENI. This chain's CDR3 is CASEEQGLWGETQYF. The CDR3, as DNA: TGTGCCAGCGAAGAGCAGGGACTTTGGGGAGAGACCCAGTACTTC. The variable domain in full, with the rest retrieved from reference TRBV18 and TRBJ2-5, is NAGVMQNPRHLVRRRGQEARLRCSPMKGHSHVYWYRQLPEEGLKFMVYLQKENIIDESGMPKERFSAEFPKEGPSILRIQQVVRGDSAAYFCASEEQGLWGETQYFGPGTRLLVL.

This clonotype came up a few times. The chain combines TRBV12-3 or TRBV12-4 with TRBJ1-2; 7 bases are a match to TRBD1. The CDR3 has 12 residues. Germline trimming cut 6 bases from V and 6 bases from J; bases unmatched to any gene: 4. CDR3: CASRTGVDGYTF. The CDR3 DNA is TGTGCCAGCAGAACAGGGGTGGATGGCTACACCTTC.

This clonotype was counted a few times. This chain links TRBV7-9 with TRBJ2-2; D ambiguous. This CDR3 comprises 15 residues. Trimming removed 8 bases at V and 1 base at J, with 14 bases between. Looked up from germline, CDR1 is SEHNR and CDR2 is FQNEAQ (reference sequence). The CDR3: CASPTDGENTGELFF. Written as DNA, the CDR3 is TGTGCCAGCCCCACCGACGGTGAGAACACCGGGGAGCTGTTTTTT. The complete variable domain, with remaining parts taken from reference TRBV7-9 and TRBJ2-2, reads DTGVSQNPRHKITKRGQNVTFRCDPISEHNRLYWYRQTLGQGPEFLTYFQNEAQLEKSRLLSDRFSAERPKGSFSTLEIQRTEQGDSAMYLCASPTDGENTGELFFGEGSRLTVL.

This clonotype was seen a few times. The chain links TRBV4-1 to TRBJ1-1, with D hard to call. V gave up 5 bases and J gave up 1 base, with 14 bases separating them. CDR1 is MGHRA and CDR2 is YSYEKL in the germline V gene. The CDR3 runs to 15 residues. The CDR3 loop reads CASSSGVSANTEAFF. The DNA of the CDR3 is TGCGCCAGCAGCTCCGGAGTGTCTGCGAACACTGAAGCTTTCTTT.

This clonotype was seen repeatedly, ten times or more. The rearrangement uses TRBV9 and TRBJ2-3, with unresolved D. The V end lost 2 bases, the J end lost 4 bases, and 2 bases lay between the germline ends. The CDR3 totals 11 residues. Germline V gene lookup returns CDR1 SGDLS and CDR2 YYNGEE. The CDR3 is CASSVADTQYF. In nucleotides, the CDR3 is TGTGCCAGCAGCGTTGCAGATACGCAGTATTTT.

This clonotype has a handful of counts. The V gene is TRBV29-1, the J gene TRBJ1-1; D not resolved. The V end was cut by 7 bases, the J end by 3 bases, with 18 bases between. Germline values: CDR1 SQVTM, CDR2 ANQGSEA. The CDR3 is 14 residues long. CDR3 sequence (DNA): TGCAGCGGCGCCAAGTCGGGCGCGTACACTGAAGCTTTCTTT. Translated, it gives CSGAKSGAYTEAFF.

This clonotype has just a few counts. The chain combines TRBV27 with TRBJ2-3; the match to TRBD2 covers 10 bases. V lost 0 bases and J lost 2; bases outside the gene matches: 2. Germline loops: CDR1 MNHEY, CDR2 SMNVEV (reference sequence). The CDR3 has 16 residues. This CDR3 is CASSLSTSGVTDTQYF. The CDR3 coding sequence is TGTGCCAGCAGTTTATCTACTAGCGGGGTCACAGATACGCAGTATTTT.

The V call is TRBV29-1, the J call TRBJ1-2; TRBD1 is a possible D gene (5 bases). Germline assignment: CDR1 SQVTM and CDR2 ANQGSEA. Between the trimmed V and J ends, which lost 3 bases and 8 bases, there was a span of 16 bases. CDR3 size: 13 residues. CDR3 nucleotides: TGCAGCGTTGACTTCGCAGGGAAGGGCGGCTACACCTTC. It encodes CSVDFAGKGGYTF.

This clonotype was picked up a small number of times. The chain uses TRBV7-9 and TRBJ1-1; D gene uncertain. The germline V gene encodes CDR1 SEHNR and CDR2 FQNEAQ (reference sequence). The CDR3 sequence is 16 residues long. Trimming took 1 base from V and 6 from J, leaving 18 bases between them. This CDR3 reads CASSLGFGQKTSEAFF. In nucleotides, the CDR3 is TGTGCCAGCAGCTTAGGATTTGGGCAGAAAACCTCTGAAGCTTTCTTT. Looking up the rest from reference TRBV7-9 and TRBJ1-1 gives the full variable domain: DTGVSQNPRHKITKRGQNVTFRCDPISEHNRLYWYRQTLGQGPEFLTYFQNEAQLEKSRLLSDRFSAERPKGSFSTLEIQRTEQGDSAMYLCASSLGFGQKTSEAFFGQGTRLTVV.

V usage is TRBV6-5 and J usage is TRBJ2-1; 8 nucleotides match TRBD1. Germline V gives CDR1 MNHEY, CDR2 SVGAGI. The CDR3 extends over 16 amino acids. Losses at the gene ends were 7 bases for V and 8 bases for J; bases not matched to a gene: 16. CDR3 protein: CASTTAGGMPFDEQFF. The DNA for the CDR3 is TGTGCCAGCACCACCGCAGGGGGCATGCCTTTCGATGAGCAGTTCTTC.